This T cell receptor (beta chain) was sequenced in a study of T cell repertoires in MIS-A myocarditis. V shed 5 bases and J shed 6 bases, with 11 bases lying between them. Germline-derived CDR1 and CDR2 are MNHEY and SVGEGT. The CDR3 extends over 13 amino acids. Generated by immunoSEQ multiplex PCR, the TCRdb table keeps only in-frame clones and is missing some. The data show around 12,000 clones, around 83% seen once. This clone was counted only a few times. The chain joins TRBV6-2 or TRBV6-3 to TRBJ1-5, with D perhaps TRBD1 (5 bases). This TCR was recovered from a young man with fulminant myocarditis from multisystem inflammatory syndrome in adults (MIS-A) after COVID-19. Sequencing used right ventricle heart tissue obtained at autopsy. The CDR3 loop reads CASSLGTRQPQHF. The CDR3 region has the DNA TGTGCCAGCAGTCTTGGGACTCGTCAGCCCCAGCATTTT.